The 12 T cell receptor beta chains below all came from one sample that was sequenced in a study of response to subunit inactivated influenza vaccine. MiXCR was run by TCRdb on the RT-PCR reads, yielding one entry per CDR3 protein. The sample carries 500,000 to 550,000 distinct CDR3 sequences, under 30% recorded once. The same data also went into a second study, on T cells expressing NK-cell markers. Turning to that study: The TCR beta cDNA came from 5'RACE template switching with UMIs.

Material: CD4+ T cells sorted from PBMCs, obtained 11 to 12 days after vaccination. These TCRs come from a man aged 50 or older who received an inactivated influenza vaccine.

In its sample, this clonotype was seen a few times. The genes are TRBV7-2 and TRBJ2-3, with D unclear. V shed 2 bases and J shed 0 bases, with 9 bases lying between them. The CDR3 sequence is 15 residues long. In germline, CDR1 is SGHTA, CDR2 FQGNSA. CDR3 nucleotide sequence: TGTGCCAGCAGCTTATGGGTTTCTAGCACAGATACGCAGTATTTT. This codes for CASSLWVSSTDTQYF.

The chain recombines TRBV20-1 with TRBJ2-3; TRBD2 aligns across 13 bases. This CDR3 is 14 amino acids long. After removal of 8 bases from V and 6 bases from J, the junction contained 8 bases not matched to a gene. The germline V gene encodes CDR1 DFQATT and CDR2 SNEGSKA (reference sequence). The CDR3: CSTWTSGGPDTQYF. The CDR3 coding sequence is TGCAGTACCTGGACTAGCGGGGGCCCGGATACGCAGTATTTT.

This clonotype was seen only a few times. This chain links TRBV7-9 with TRBJ2-3; tentatively, D is TRBD1 (5 bases). With 3 bases removed from V and 5 bases from J, the gap between germline ends came to 18 bases. The CDR3 totals 16 residues. CDR1 is SEHNR, CDR2 FQNEAQ, per germline (reference sequence). The CDR3 DNA follows: TGTGCCAGCAGCTTGGGGTCGTCAGGGCTTCAAGATACGCAGTATTTT. Protein: CASSLGSSGLQDTQYF.

The chain couples TRBV9 to TRBJ2-1, with 9 bases aligning to TRBD2. Trimming took 0 bases from V and 1 from J; bases not matched to a gene: 5. Germline V gives CDR1 SGDLS, CDR2 YYNGEE. The CDR3 sequence is 17 residues long. CDR3 amino acids: CASSVGPLAGSYNEQFF. In nucleotides, the CDR3 is TGTGCCAGCAGCGTAGGTCCTCTAGCGGGGTCCTACAATGAGCAGTTCTTC.

The sample holds many counts of this clonotype. The J gene is TRBJ2-1, the V gene TRBV12-3 or TRBV12-4, with 14 bases aligning to TRBD2. Germline trimming cut 7 bases from V and 14 bases from J; bases unmatched to any gene: 10. The CDR3 is 14 residues long. For the CDR3, the DNA is TGTGCCAGCACCCCGGGACTAGCGGGGGTAAGCGAGTTCTTC. Protein product: CASTPGLAGVSEFF.

This clonotype was detected ten times or more. This chain uses TRBV20-1 with TRBJ2-1; D call uncertain. Germline lookup yields CDR1 DFQATT and CDR2 SNEGSKA (reference sequence). The CDR3 is 14 residues long. Between the trimmed V and J ends, which lost 0 bases and 0 bases, there was a span of 6 bases. In DNA form, the CDR3 reads TGCAGTGCTAGAGATCTCGCCTCCTACAATGAGCAGTTCTTC. Its translation: CSARDLASYNEQFF.

The chain carries TRBV10-2 and TRBJ1-4; the match to TRBD1 covers 10 bases. The CDR3 loop spans 13 amino acids. V dropped 6 bases and J dropped 6; count of bases not matched to a gene: 1. CDR1 is WSHSY and CDR2 is SAAADI in the germline V gene. This CDR3 reads CASRGQGYEKLFF. In DNA form, the CDR3 reads TGCGCCAGCAGGGGACAGGGGTATGAAAAACTGTTTTTT.

The chain links TRBV28 to TRBJ2-7, with D hard to call. V was shortened by 7 bases and J by 6 bases, with 13 bases between the two germline ends. The CDR3 totals 12 residues. In germline, CDR1 is MDHEN, CDR2 SYDVKM. CDR3 DNA: TGTGCCAGCACGACGGTTAACGGCGAGCAGTACTTC. Protein product: CASTTVNGEQYF. The whole variable domain, remainder taken from reference TRBV28 and TRBJ2-7, is DVKVTQSSRYLVKRTGEKVFLECVQDMDHENMFWYRQDPGLGLRLIYFSYDVKMKEKGDIPEGYSVSREKKERFSLILESASTNQTSMYLCASTTVNGEQYFGPGTRLTVT.

As regards this clonotype: A much larger clone differs by one base, so this may be a read error. The chain employs TRBV5-1 and TRBJ2-5; perhaps TRBD2 as D (5 bases). CDR3 size: 13 residues. CDR1 SGHRS and CDR2 YFSETQ come from the germline V gene. V dropped 3 bases and J dropped 0 bases, with 6 bases sitting between them. The CDR3 DNA is TGCGCCAGCAGCTGGGAGTACCAAGAGACCCAGTACTTC. Translation gives CASSWEYQETQYF. The variable domain in full, with the rest retrieved from reference TRBV5-1 and TRBJ2-5, is KAGVTQTPRYLIKTRGQQVTLSCSPISGHRSVSWYQQTPGQGLQFLFEYFSETQRNKGNFPGRFSGRQFSNSRSEMNVSTLELGDSALYLCASSWEYQETQYFGPGTRLLVL.

CDR3: CSVVPGSRWANTEAFF. In DNA form, the CDR3 reads TGCAGCGTAGTCCCCGGGTCTAGATGGGCGAACACTGAAGCTTTCTTT. This sequence joins TRBV29-1 and TRBJ1-1; D is ambiguous. The CDR3 covers 16 residues. With 6 bases removed from V and 1 base from J, the gap between germline ends came to 21 bases. Germline V gives CDR1 SQVTM, CDR2 ANQGSEA.

The chain is built from TRBV29-1 and TRBJ2-1; 12 bases map to TRBD2. With 3 bases clipped from V and 5 bases from J, the junction kept 2 bases outside the gene matches. The CDR3 has 14 amino acids. Germline V lookup: CDR1 SQVTM, CDR2 ANQGSEA. DNA of the CDR3: TGCAGCGTTGATCTAGCGGGAGGGAACAATGAGCAGTTCTTC. This sequence encodes CSVDLAGGNNEQFF.

The chain is built from TRBV18 and TRBJ2-5; D might be TRBD1 (6 bases). This CDR3 has 16 amino acids. The V gene lost 1 base and the J gene lost 0 bases, with 12 bases spanning the gap. In germline, CDR1 is KGHSH, CDR2 LQKENI. The CDR3 region has the DNA TGTGCCAGCTCACCACTAGGGGGTAGCTACCAAGAGACCCAGTACTTC. Translated, it gives CASSPLGGSYQETQYF.